Listed below are T cell receptor beta chains from one sample, sequenced in a study of blood T cell repertoires in COVID-19. Data came from immunoSEQ multiplex PCR; TCRdb stores just in-frame clones and leaves some out. The sample has under 450,000 clones, roughly 90% seen once. Material: PBMCs or T cells enriched from blood (not recorded which). The source of these receptors is a woman aged 25-40 years who had recovered from COVID-19. Both conserved end residues are part of each CDR3. The D gene is left open where the match is weak. Not every row has a clone size; where given, it reads once, few, many or a size class.

D	size	J	V	CDR3	DNA
-	once	TRBJ2-6	TRBV30	CAWSLGANVLTF	TGTGCCTGGAGTCTTGGGGCCAACGTCCTGACTTTC
TRBD1	-	TRBJ2-7	TRBV5-8	CASSFEGQAYEQYF	TGTGCCAGCAGCTTCGAGGGACAGGCCTACGAGCAGTACTTC
-	few	TRBJ2-7	TRBV2	CAGGRESYEQYF	TGTGCCGGCGGACGGGAATCCTACGAGCAGTACTTC
-	-	TRBJ2-1	TRBV18	CASSPGTGNNEQFF	TGTGCCAGCTCACCAGGAACAGGGAACAATGAGCAGTTCTTC
-	-	TRBJ2-4	TRBV9	CASSPPSGAKNIQYF	TGTGCCAGCAGCCCCCCCAGCGGAGCCAAAAACATTCAGTACTTC
-	-	TRBJ1-2	TRBV28	CASSLGWEGGRDGYTF	TGTGCCAGCAGTTTAGGATGGGAGGGGGGGCGAGACGGCTACACCTTC
-	-	TRBJ2-3	TRBV27	CASIWGGTDTQYF	TGTGCCAGCATCTGGGGGGGCACAGATACGCAGTATTTT
-	-	TRBJ1-2	TRBV2	CASSTGNGYTF	TGTGCCAGCAGCACAGGGAATGGCTACACCTTC
-	-	TRBJ1-2	TRBV2	CASSGPGGNYGYTF	TGTGCCAGCAGTGGCCCGGGAGGGAACTATGGCTACACCTTC
-	-	TRBJ1-1	TRBV4-2	CASSPPSSGNTEAFF	TGTGCCAGCAGCCCCCCCAGTTCTGGTAACACTGAAGCTTTCTTT
-	-	TRBJ2-7	TRBV11-2	CASSSDYYEQYF	TGTGCCAGCAGCTCGGACTACTACGAGCAGTACTTC
-	-	TRBJ2-7	TRBV18	CASSPDRSSYEQYF	TGTGCCAGCTCGCCCGACAGGTCCTCCTACGAGCAGTACTTC
TRBD1	-	TRBJ2-7	TRBV7-8	CASSTTGELYEQYF	TGTGCCAGCTCCACGACAGGGGAGTTGTACGAGCAGTACTTC
TRBD1	-	TRBJ2-1	TRBV7-8	CASSQDRVPYNEQFF	TGTGCCAGCAGCCAGGACAGGGTCCCCTACAATGAGCAGTTCTTC
TRBD1	-	TRBJ2-3	TRBV28	CASSLFGTGGADTQYF	TGTGCCAGCAGTTTATTTGGGACAGGGGGCGCGGATACGCAGTATTTT
TRBD2	-	TRBJ2-3	TRBV2	CASSDPLAGTTDTQYF	TGTGCCAGCAGTGACCCGCTAGCGGGTACCACAGATACGCAGTATTTT
-	-	TRBJ2-7	TRBV19	CASSKPYGVVPYEQYF	TGTGCCAGTAGTAAACCCTACGGAGTGGTGCCCTACGAGCAGTACTTC
TRBD1	-	TRBJ1-3	TRBV5-4	CASSLGQGAGNTIYF	TGTGCCAGCAGCTTGGGACAGGGAGCTGGAAACACCATATATTTT
TRBD1	once	TRBJ2-7	TRBV9	CASSVGMGQARIEDYEQYF	TGTGCCAGCAGCGTAGGAATGGGACAGGCCCGAATTGAGGACTACGAGCAGTACTTC
TRBD1	-	TRBJ1-1	TRBV19	CASSRQGLNTEAFF	TGTGCCAGTAGTAGACAGGGGTTGAACACTGAAGCTTTCTTT
-	once	TRBJ2-7	TRBV27	CASSFVGRGHEQYF	TGTGCCAGCAGTTTTGTTGGCAGGGGCCACGAGCAGTACTTC
TRBD1	-	TRBJ2-7	TRBV28	CASSQGVGQGAYEQYF	TGTGCCAGCAGCCAGGGCGTCGGACAGGGGGCCTACGAGCAGTACTTC
-	few	TRBJ1-1	TRBV2	CASSLDGVNTEAFF	TGTGCCAGCAGTTTAGACGGAGTGAACACTGAAGCTTTCTTT
TRBD1	-	TRBJ1-3	TRBV7-9	CASSLYRGLGGNTIYF	TGTGCCAGCAGCCTCTACAGGGGATTGGGTGGAAACACCATATATTTT
-	-	TRBJ1-1	TRBV30	CAWSVGANTEAFF	TGTGCCTGGAGTGTGGGGGCGAACACTGAAGCTTTCTTT
TRBD1	-	TRBJ2-5	TRBV18	CASSPTKGATQETQYF	TGTGCCAGCTCACCCACTAAGGGGGCGACCCAAGAGACCCAGTACTTC
TRBD2	-	TRBJ2-1	TRBV7-8	CASSPSGGRDNEQFF	TGTGCCAGCAGCCCGAGCGGAGGGAGGGACAATGAGCAGTTCTTC
TRBD2	-	TRBJ2-7	TRBV4-1	CASSQSIAGGNYEQYF	TGCGCCAGCAGCCAGTCCATAGCGGGAGGTAACTACGAGCAGTACTTC
-	-	TRBJ2-5	TRBV5-1	CASSGGDTVWETQYF	TGCGCCAGCAGCGGTGGGGACACAGTGTGGGAGACCCAGTACTTC
-	-	TRBJ2-1	TRBV5-1	CASSLALEADNEQFF	TGCGCCAGCAGCTTGGCGCTGGAGGCAGACAATGAGCAGTTCTTC
TRBD2	-	TRBJ2-1	TRBV5-1	CASSLALTSGNEQFF	TGCGCCAGCAGCTTGGCCTTGACTAGCGGCAATGAGCAGTTCTTC
TRBD2	many	TRBJ2-1	TRBV4-2	CASSGTRGDEQFF	TGTGCCAGCAGTGGGACTAGGGGGGACGAGCAGTTCTTC
-	few	TRBJ2-1	TRBV7-6	CASSSSVSSYNEQFF	TGTGCCAGCAGCTCTAGCGTCTCCTCCTACAATGAGCAGTTCTTC
-	-	TRBJ1-1	TRBV13	CASSLGLGQLTEAFF	TGTGCCAGCAGCTTAGGCCTGGGGCAGCTCACTGAAGCTTTCTTT
-	-	TRBJ2-7	TRBV28	CASSWGPKNYEQYF	TGTGCCAGCAGTTGGGGGCCAAAAAACTACGAGCAGTACTTC
-	-	TRBJ1-1	TRBV7-9	CASSFGGPTEAFF	TGTGCCAGCAGCTTTGGAGGACCCACTGAAGCTTTCTTT
-	few	TRBJ2-1	TRBV4-1	CASSQEGGLPYNEQFF	TGCGCCAGCAGCCAAGAAGGGGGACTACCCTACAATGAGCAGTTCTTC
-	-	TRBJ2-7	TRBV27	CASSLRDTSYEQYF	TGTGCCAGCAGTTTAAGGGACACCTCCTACGAGCAGTACTTC
TRBD1	-	TRBJ1-2	TRBV5-1	CASSRIQGAEGYTF	TGCGCCAGCAGCCGAATACAGGGGGCGGAAGGCTACACCTTC
TRBD1	-	TRBJ2-7	TRBV27	CASSHKGWGTGGYEQYF	TGTGCCAGCAGCCATAAGGGTTGGGGGACAGGGGGCTACGAGCAGTACTTC
TRBD1	-	TRBJ2-7	TRBV11-2	CASSLEDRGNYEQYF	TGTGCCAGCAGCTTAGAGGACAGGGGGAACTACGAGCAGTACTTC
-	-	TRBJ1-1	TRBV19	CASSLTGGTRTEAFF	TGTGCCAGTAGCCTTACGGGGGGGACAAGGACTGAAGCTTTCTTT
-	-	TRBJ2-1	TRBV27	CASSSVLGLSYNEQFF	TGTGCCAGCAGTTCTGTTTTGGGGCTCTCCTACAATGAGCAGTTCTTC
TRBD1	-	TRBJ1-2	TRBV2	CASNLQGKSDYGYTF	TGTGCCAGCAACCTACAGGGGAAGAGCGACTATGGCTACACCTTC
-	-	TRBJ1-1	TRBV5-8	CASSLVGAATEAFF	TGTGCCAGCAGCTTGGTAGGGGCGGCCACTGAAGCTTTCTTT
-	-	TRBJ2-2	TRBV9	CASSLRGLSTNTGELFF	TGTGCCAGCAGCCTCCGCGGACTGTCAACGAACACCGGGGAGCTGTTTTTT
-	-	TRBJ2-7	TRBV5-1	CASSLEGPEQYF	TGCGCCAGCAGCTTGGAGGGGCCCGAGCAGTACTTC
-	-	TRBJ1-1	TRBV18	CASSPPNRNLNTEAFF	TGTGCCAGCTCACCACCGAACAGGAACCTGAACACTGAAGCTTTCTTT
-	-	TRBJ2-3	TRBV12-3/TRBV12-4	CASRDRDTQYF	TGTGCCAGCAGGGACAGAGATACGCAGTATTTT
-	-	TRBJ1-5	TRBV4-2	CASSQDSGGGSLTQHF	TGTGCCAGCAGCCAAGATTCGGGAGGGGGAAGCTTGACCCAGCATTTT
-	-	TRBJ1-2	TRBV9	CASSYQQGRDGYTF	TGTGCCAGCAGCTATCAACAGGGTCGCGATGGCTACACCTTC
-	-	TRBJ1-5	TRBV4-1	CASSQTRTADNQPQHF	TGCGCCAGCAGCCAAACCCGGACAGCCGACAATCAGCCCCAGCATTTT
-	-	TRBJ1-1	TRBV5-1	CASSPSTGGTEAFF	TGCGCCAGCAGCCCGTCAACGGGAGGCACTGAAGCTTTCTTT
TRBD2	-	TRBJ2-3	TRBV10-1	CASSDELGGSGDPDTQYF	TGCGCCAGCAGTGATGAGTTAGGGGGTAGCGGGGATCCAGATACGCAGTATTTT
-	-	TRBJ1-3	TRBV10-3	CAISDPTGLGNTIYF	TGTGCCATCAGTGACCCTACAGGATTAGGAAACACCATATATTTT
TRBD1	-	TRBJ2-5	TRBV7-9	CASSSSDRGLQETQYF	TGTGCCAGCAGCTCAAGCGACAGGGGTCTACAAGAGACCCAGTACTTC
-	-	TRBJ1-5	TRBV20-1	CSASSGNQPQHF	TGCAGTGCTAGTTCGGGAAATCAGCCCCAGCATTTT
-	once	TRBJ1-1	TRBV30	CAWSVPGRGTEAFF	TGTGCCTGGAGTGTACCTGGGAGGGGCACTGAAGCTTTCTTT